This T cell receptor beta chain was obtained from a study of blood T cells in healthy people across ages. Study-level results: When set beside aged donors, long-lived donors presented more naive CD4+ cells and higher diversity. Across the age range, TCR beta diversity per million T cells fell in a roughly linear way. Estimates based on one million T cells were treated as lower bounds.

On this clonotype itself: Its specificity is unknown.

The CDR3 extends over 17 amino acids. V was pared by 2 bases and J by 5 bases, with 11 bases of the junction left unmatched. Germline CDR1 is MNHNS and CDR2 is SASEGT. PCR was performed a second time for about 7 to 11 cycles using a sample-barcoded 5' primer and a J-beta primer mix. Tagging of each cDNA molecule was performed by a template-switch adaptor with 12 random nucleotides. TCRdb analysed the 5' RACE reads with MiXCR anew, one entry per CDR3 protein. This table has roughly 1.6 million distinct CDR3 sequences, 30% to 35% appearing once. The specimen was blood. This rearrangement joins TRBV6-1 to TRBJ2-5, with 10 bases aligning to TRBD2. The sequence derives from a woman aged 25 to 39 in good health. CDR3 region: CASSEYRSGGAWETQYF. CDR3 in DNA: TGTGCCAGCAGTGAATATCGAAGCGGGGGGGCCTGGGAGACCCAGTACTTC.